The present T cell receptor beta chain was sequenced within a study of cytomegalovirus exposure and HLA in healthy donors. Study-level information: Counted in an early data release were roughly 87 million unique TCRs from HLA-typed donors. The study, taken as a whole, reports: Serostatus for CMV was the only available immune exposure information. A missense DCLRE1C variant was associated with V- and J-gene trimming of TCR beta chains in a later analysis, and an independent cohort replicated the association.

Healthy bone marrow donors formed the donor group. In its sample, this clone was seen a few times. Its antigen is unknown. Primers for the PCR totalled 60 Vbeta and 13 Jbeta. Method: immunoSEQ multiplex PCR; TCRdb's copy keeps in-frame clones and lacks some. In the table there are over 100,000 clones, just under 75% of which are singletons. The germline CDR1 and CDR2 sequences are MNHEY and SMNVEV (reference sequence). This CDR3 spans 15 amino acids. The V and J ends lost 4 bases and 4 bases respectively, with 14 bases between them. The rearrangement joins TRBV27 to TRBJ1-5; D is unclear. The material sequenced was PBMCs. The receptor's source is a man aged 40-55 years in good health and CMV-seropositive. This CDR3 is CASSYIGALNQPQHF. For the CDR3, the DNA is TGTGCCAGCAGTTACATCGGAGCCTTAAATCAGCCCCAGCATTTT.